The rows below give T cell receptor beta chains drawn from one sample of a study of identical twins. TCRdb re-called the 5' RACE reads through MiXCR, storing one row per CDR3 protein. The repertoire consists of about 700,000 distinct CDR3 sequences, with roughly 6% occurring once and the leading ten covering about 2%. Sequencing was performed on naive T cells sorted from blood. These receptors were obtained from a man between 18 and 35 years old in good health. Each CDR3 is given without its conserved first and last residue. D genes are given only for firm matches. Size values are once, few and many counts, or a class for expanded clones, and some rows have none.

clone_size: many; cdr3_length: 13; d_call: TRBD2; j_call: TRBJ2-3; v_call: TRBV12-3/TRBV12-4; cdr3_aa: ASSLTGGPEDTQY
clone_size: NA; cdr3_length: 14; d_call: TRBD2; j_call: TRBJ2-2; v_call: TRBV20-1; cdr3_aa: SAPDRGGPNTGELF
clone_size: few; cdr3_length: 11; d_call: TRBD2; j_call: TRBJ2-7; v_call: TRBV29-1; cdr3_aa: SAVAGEGYEQY
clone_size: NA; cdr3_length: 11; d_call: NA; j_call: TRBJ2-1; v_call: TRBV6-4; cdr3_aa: ASSEGESNEQF
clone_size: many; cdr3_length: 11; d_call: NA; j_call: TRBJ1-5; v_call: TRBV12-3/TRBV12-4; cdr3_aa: ASSSGRNQPQH
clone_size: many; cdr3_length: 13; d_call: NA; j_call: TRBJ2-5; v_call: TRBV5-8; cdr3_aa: ASSPPMGVGETQY
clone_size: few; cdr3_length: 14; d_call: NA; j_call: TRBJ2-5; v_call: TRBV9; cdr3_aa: ASSVATREPQETQY
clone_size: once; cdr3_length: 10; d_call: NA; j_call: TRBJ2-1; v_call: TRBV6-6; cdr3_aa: ASRGASDEQF
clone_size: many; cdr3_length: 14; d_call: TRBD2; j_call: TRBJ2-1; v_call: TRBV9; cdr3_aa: ASSVGGGTSSHEQF
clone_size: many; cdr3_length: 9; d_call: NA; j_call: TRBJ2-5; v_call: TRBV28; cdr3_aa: VSARRETQY
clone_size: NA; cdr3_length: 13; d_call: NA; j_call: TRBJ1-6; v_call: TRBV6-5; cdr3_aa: ASSYSRDSTSPLH
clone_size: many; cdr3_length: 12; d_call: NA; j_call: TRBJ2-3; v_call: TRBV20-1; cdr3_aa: SAPRDPSTDTQY
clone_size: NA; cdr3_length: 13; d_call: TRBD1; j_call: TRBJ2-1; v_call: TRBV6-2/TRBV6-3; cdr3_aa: ASSFTGTGANEQF
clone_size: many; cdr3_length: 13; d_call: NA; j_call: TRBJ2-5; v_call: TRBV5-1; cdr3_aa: ASSLAGLTQETQY
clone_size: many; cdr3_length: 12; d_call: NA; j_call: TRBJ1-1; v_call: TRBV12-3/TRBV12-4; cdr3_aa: ASRSQGLGTEAF
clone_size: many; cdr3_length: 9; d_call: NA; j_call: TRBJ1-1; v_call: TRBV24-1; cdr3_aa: ATSDTTEAF
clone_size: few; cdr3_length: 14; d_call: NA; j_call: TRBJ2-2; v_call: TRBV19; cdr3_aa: ASAMTFLQGAGELF
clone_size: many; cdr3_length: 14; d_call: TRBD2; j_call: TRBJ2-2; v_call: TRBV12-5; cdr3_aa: ASGFKAGENTGELF
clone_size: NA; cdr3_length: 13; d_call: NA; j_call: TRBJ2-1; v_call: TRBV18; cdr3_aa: ASSQDGLGHNEQF
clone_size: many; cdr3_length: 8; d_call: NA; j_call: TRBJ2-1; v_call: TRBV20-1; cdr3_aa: SAPEGEQF
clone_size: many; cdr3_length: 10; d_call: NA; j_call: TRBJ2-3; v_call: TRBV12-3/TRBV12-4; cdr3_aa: ATSIVEDTQY
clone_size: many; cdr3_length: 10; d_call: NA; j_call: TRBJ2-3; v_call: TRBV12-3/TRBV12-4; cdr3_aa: ASGRGADTQY
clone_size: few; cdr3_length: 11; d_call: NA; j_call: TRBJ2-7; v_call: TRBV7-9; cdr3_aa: ASSPHVEFGQY
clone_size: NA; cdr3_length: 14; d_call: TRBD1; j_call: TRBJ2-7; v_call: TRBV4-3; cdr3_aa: ASSPRAFGQGSEQY
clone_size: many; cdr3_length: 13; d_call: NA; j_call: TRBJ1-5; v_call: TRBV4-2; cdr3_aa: ASSQGYGGGQPQH
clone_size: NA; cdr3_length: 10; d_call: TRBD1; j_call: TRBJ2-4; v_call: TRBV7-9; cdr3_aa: ASLSGQGVQY
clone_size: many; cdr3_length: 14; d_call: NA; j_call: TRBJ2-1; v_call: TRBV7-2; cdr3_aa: ASSLVPGTSYNEQF
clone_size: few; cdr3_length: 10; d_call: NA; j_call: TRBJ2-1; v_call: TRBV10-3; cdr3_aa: AIMEASDEQF
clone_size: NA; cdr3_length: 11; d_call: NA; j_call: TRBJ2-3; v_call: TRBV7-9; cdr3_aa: ASSHENTDTQY
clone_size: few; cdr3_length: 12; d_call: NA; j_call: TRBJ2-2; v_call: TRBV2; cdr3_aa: ASSEARAAGELF
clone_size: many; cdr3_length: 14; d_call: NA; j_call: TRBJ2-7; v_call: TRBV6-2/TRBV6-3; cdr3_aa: ASSSIEGRPLTEQY
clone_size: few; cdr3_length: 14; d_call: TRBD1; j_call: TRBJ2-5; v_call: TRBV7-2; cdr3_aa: ASSAYRGLGGETQY
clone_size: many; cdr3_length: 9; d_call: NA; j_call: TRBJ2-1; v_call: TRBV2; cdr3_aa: ASSEWSGQF
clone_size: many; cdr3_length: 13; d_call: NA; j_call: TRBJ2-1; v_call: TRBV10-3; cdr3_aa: AISADGHSYNEQF
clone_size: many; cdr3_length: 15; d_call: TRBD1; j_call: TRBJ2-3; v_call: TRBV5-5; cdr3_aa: ASSVYGQGAGTDTQY
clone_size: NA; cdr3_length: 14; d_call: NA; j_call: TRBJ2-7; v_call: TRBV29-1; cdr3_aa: SVLPPQTGTGYEQY
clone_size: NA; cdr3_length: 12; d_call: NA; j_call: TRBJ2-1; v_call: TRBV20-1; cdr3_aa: SARGESSYNEQF
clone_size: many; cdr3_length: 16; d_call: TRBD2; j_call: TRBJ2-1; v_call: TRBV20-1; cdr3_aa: SARKPLGQPTSAGEQF
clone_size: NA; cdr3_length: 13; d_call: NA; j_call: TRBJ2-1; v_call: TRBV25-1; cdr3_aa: ASSEGWTSYNEQF
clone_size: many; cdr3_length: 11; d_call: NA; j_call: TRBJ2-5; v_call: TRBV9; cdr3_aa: ASSDRTSSTQY